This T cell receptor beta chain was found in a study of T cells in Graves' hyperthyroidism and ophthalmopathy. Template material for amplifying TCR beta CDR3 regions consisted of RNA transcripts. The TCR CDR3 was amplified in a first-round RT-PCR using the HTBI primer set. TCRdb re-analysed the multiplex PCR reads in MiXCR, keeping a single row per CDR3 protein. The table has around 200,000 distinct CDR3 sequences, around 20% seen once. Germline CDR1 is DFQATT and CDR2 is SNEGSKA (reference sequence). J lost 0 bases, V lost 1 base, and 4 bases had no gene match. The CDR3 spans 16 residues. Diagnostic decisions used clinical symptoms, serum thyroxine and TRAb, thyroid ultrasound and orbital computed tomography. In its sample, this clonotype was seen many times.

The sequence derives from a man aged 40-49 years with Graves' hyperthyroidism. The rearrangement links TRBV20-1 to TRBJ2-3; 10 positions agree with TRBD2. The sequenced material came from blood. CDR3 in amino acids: CSARVAGGSSTDTQYF. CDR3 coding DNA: TGCAGTGCTAGAGTAGCGGGGGGATCTAGCACAGATACGCAGTATTTT.